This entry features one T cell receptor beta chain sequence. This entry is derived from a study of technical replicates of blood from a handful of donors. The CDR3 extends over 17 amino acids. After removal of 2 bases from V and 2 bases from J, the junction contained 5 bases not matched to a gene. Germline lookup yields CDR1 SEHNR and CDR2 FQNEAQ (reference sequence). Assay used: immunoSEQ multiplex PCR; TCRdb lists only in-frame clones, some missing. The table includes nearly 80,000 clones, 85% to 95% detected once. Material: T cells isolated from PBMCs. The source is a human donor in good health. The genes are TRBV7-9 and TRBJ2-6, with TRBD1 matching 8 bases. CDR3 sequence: CASSLRGQVAGANVLTF. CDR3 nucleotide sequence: TGTGCCAGCAGCTTAAGGGGACAGGTAGCTGGGGCCAACGTCCTGACTTTC.